This TCR beta chain came from a study of blood T cell repertoires in COVID-19. The assay was immunoSEQ multiplex PCR, and TCRdb's table has in-frame clones only and misses some. The table lists roughly 150,000 clones, 85% to 90% of them singletons, with approximately 6.1% in the top ten. Trimming cost V 0 bases and J 4 bases, with 7 bases left between them. CDR1 is SGDLS, CDR2 YYNGEE, per germline. The CDR3 extends over 14 amino acids. The sequence came from an older man with acute or convalescent COVID-19. The sequenced material came from peripheral blood. The V and J genes are TRBV9 and TRBJ2-2; D gene ambiguous. The DNA of the CDR3 is TGTGCCAGCAGCGTAGGTTCATCCACCGGGGAGCTGTTTTTT. It codes for CASSVGSSTGELFF.